This TCR beta chain was obtained from a study of T cell responses to AZD1222 COVID-19 vaccine. For this clone: Antigen unknown. No DNA is shown, since the ends of the CDR3 on it are uncertain; the CDR3 is the one TCRdb lists.

Using immunoSEQ multiplex PCR, the repertoire was profiled, and TCRdb retains in-frame clones only, with some absent. The sample lists tens of thousands of clones; almost 90% were seen once. General observations from the study: The study found vaccine-associated CD4 TCRs spanning spike, dominant at 160-218 and 743-854.

Germline CDR1 SGHVS, CDR2 FQNEAQ. The CDR3 length is 14 residues, termini included. The chain combines TRBV7-8 with TRBJ1-5. The specimen comprised peripheral blood, sampled 28 days after the second AZD1222 dose. The sequence was collected from an adult who received the AZD1222 COVID-19 vaccine. This CDR3 is CASSISSGHQPQHF.